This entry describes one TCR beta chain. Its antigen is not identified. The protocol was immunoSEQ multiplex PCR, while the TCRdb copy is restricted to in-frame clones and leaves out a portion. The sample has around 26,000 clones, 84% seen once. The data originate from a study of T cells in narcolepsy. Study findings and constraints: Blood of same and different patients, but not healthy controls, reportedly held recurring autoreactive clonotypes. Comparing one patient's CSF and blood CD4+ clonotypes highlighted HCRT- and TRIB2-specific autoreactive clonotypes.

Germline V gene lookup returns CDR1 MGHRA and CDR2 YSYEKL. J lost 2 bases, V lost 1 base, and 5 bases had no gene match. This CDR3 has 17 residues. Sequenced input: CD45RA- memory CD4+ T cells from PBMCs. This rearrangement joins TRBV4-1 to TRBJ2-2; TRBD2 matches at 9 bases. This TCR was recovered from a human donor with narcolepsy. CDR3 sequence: CASSQVGLALNTGELFF. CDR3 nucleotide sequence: TGCGCCAGCAGCCAAGTTGGACTAGCGCTTAACACCGGGGAGCTGTTTTTT.